These T cell receptor beta chains were read from a single sample in a study of shared clonotypes between healthy human individuals. Produced via immunoSEQ multiplex PCR; TCRdb's table is partial and in-frame only. The sample gives roughly 1 million clones, approximately 80% of which show up once; 0.5% to 0.6% is in the top ten. The sequenced sample was memory CD4+ T cells from PBMCs. The source is a young man in good health. Some clones in this sample may be carry-over from other donors' samples. Each CDR3 is given with its conserved first and last residue. Fields, in order: V gene, clone size, J gene, D gene, CDR3 protein, CDR3 DNA. D genes are given only for firm matches. The size of a clone is reported for some rows only, either as once, few or many, or as a class for expanded clones.

>TRBV5-1|-|TRBJ2-3|-
CASSPGAALTDTQYF
TGCGCCAGCAGCCCTGGGGCAGCCCTCACAGATACGCAGTATTTT
>TRBV6-4|few|TRBJ1-5|TRBD1
CANLRDRVWNGNQPQHF
TGTGCCAACCTCCGGGACAGGGTTTGGAACGGCAATCAGCCCCAGCATTTT
>TRBV7-9|-|TRBJ2-6|-
CASRPTEAGANVLTF
TGTGCCAGCAGGCCTACAGAGGCTGGGGCCAACGTCCTGACTTTC
>TRBV27|-|TRBJ2-3|-
CASSLWGDTQYF
TGTGCCAGCAGTTTATGGGGGGATACGCAGTATTTT
>TRBV27|-|TRBJ2-7|TRBD1
CASSPRKTGSPYEQYF
TGTGCCAGCAGTCCCCGTAAGACAGGGAGCCCCTACGAGCAGTACTTC
>TRBV7-9|once|TRBJ2-5|TRBD2
CASSLGAGGPEGTQYF
TGTGCCAGCAGCTTAGGGGCGGGAGGGCCCGAGGGGACCCAGTACTTC
>TRBV5-4|-|TRBJ2-3|-
CASRPFSTDTQYF
TGTGCCAGCAGACCCTTTAGCACAGATACGCAGTATTTT
>TRBV29-1|-|TRBJ1-2|TRBD1
CSGEGAGGSDGYTF
TGCAGCGGTGAAGGGGCAGGGGGCTCTGATGGCTACACCTTC
>TRBV5-4|-|TRBJ1-1|-
CASSKDSGYTEAFF
TGTGCCAGCAGCAAAGACAGCGGGTACACTGAAGCTTTCTTT
>TRBV28|few|TRBJ2-7|TRBD1
CASSPDRAHEQYF
TGTGCCAGCAGTCCCGACAGGGCTCACGAGCAGTACTTC
>TRBV20-1|-|TRBJ1-2|-
CSTNTKGYTF
TGCAGTACCAACACGAAGGGCTACACCTTC
>TRBV4-2|few|TRBJ2-4|-
CASSLSVGGRGNIQYF
TGTGCCAGCAGCCTATCTGTCGGGGGCCGGGGAAACATTCAGTACTTC
>TRBV5-1|-|TRBJ2-1|-
CASSHGTPMLSSYNEQFF
TGCGCCAGCAGCCACGGGACACCGATGCTTAGCTCCTACAATGAGCAGTTCTTC
>TRBV5-1|-|TRBJ2-3|-
CASRSGAHPDTQYF
TGCGCCAGCAGATCGGGTGCTCATCCAGATACGCAGTATTTT
>TRBV5-1|-|TRBJ2-1|-
CASRGGGSPTNEQFF
TGCGCCAGCCGCGGAGGCGGAAGCCCTACGAATGAGCAGTTCTTC
>TRBV5-1|-|TRBJ1-1|-
CASSPIGGFNTEAFF
TGCGCCAGCAGCCCCATTGGAGGTTTCAACACTGAAGCTTTCTTT
>TRBV6-1|-|TRBJ2-7|TRBD1
CASSAEGDRAYEQYF
TGTGCCAGCAGTGCTGAGGGAGACAGGGCCTACGAGCAGTACTTC
>TRBV5-4|-|TRBJ2-5|TRBD2
CASSPGGGQETQYF
TGTGCCAGCAGCCCGGGAGGCGGACAAGAGACCCAGTACTTC
>TRBV19|-|TRBJ2-3|-
CASTKDGRSTDTQYF
TGTGCCAGTACTAAGGACGGCCGCAGCACAGATACGCAGTATTTT
>TRBV11-2|-|TRBJ2-1|TRBD2
CASSPRLAGDNEQFF
TGTGCCAGCAGCCCCAGACTAGCGGGAGATAATGAGCAGTTCTTC
>TRBV6-4|-|TRBJ1-1|TRBD1
CASSADRTGTEAFF
TGTGCCAGCAGTGCAGACAGGACAGGCACTGAAGCTTTCTTT
>TRBV5-4|-|TRBJ2-2|TRBD2
CASSLSGRGELFF
TGTGCCAGCAGCTTGAGCGGGAGAGGGGAGCTGTTTTTT
>TRBV5-1|-|TRBJ2-1|TRBD2
CASSLLAGVRTGEQFF
TGCGCCAGCAGCTTGCTAGCGGGAGTAAGGACGGGTGAGCAGTTCTTC
>TRBV4-1|-|TRBJ2-5|TRBD2
CASSEGTSRETQYF
TGCGCCAGCAGCGAAGGGACTAGCCGAGAGACCCAGTACTTC
>TRBV11-2|-|TRBJ2-7|TRBD1
CASSLGTDGLKQYF
TGTGCCAGCAGCCTTGGGACAGACGGCCTGAAGCAGTACTTC
>TRBV29-1|-|TRBJ1-1|-
CSAQRTVGAEAFF
TGCAGCGCCCAACGGACAGTCGGTGCTGAAGCTTTCTTT
>TRBV7-2|-|TRBJ1-1|TRBD1
CASSPNRGVEAFF
TGTGCCAGCAGCCCAAACAGGGGGGTCGAAGCTTTCTTT
>TRBV11-2|-|TRBJ2-7|-
CASSTTRGTVNNYEQYF
TGTGCCAGCAGCACCACCCGCGGGACAGTAAACAACTACGAGCAGTACTTC
>TRBV6-1|-|TRBJ2-5|TRBD2
CASSGLARETQYF
TGTGCCAGCAGTGGACTAGCGAGAGAGACCCAGTACTTC
>TRBV5-6|many|TRBJ1-4|TRBD1
CASSEQGASNEKLFF
TGTGCCAGCAGCGAACAGGGGGCCTCTAATGAAAAACTGTTTTTT